These 22 T cell receptor beta chains were all obtained from the same sample, sequenced in a study of CD8+ T cells in alopecia areata. Following extraction, RNA underwent reverse transcription to cDNA, which served as the sequencing template. Sequencing was performed with immunoSEQ multiplex PCR; in TCRdb, only in-frame clones are kept and a portion is missing. The sample has around 97,000 clones, around three fifths seen once. Sequences were obtained from CD4+ T cells sorted from blood. The receptors stem from a human donor in good health.

The chain links TRBV4-3 to TRBJ2-3; 11 bases align to TRBD2. The junction had 4 bases not matched to a gene; V was cut back by 4 bases and J by 4 bases. The CDR3 has 15 amino acids. Germline V gives CDR1 LGHNA, CDR2 YSLEER. In DNA form, the CDR3 reads TGCGCCAGCAGCCCCGGGACTAGCGGTTCAGATACGCAGTATTTT. It encodes CASSPGTSGSDTQYF.

This clone was observed a handful of times. The chain is built from TRBV5-1 and TRBJ1-4; 7 nucleotides match TRBD1. This CDR3 has 14 amino acids. The ends lost 1 base at V and 5 bases at J; junction bases unmatched: 2. Germline CDR1 reads SGHRS; CDR2 reads YFSETQ. CDR3 sequence (DNA): TGCGCCAGCAGCTTGCAGGGGGGAAATGAAAAACTGTTTTTT. It encodes CASSLQGGNEKLFF.

The chain joins TRBV18 to TRBJ1-6, with 9 bases that match TRBD1. This CDR3 spans 13 amino acids. Germline values: CDR1 KGHSH, CDR2 LQKENI. After removal of 5 bases from V and 8 bases from J, the junction contained 1 base not matched to a gene. CDR3 in amino acids: CASSGDRDSPLHF. DNA for the CDR3: TGTGCCAGCTCAGGGGACAGGGATTCACCCCTCCACTTT.

This clone appeared a single time. The V call is TRBV28, the J call TRBJ2-2; D might be TRBD1 (6 bases). The CDR3 has 15 residues. Germline loops: CDR1 MDHEN, CDR2 SYDVKM. V lost 3 bases and J 3 bases, leaving 11 bases between the germline ends. CDR3 coding DNA: TGTGCCAGCAGTTTTCAACAGGGTTACACCGGGGAGCTGTTTTTT. It codes for CASSFQQGYTGELFF.

This clone was seen only a few times. J is TRBJ2-1 and V is TRBV7-2; TRBD2 aligns across 9 bases. Per the germline V gene, CDR1 is SGHTA and CDR2 is FQGNSA. The CDR3 totals 16 residues. V lost 3 bases and J lost 0; bases outside the gene matches: 3. CDR3 coding DNA: TGTGCCAGCAGCTTTAGCGGGGGAGGCTCCTACAATGAGCAGTTCTTC. Amino acid sequence: CASSFSGGGSYNEQFF.

V gene TRBV29-1 combines with J gene TRBJ2-1, with a possible D match to TRBD2 (6 bases). Germline values: CDR1 SQVTM, CDR2 ANQGSEA. The V gene lost 6 bases and the J gene lost 0 bases, with 15 bases spanning the gap. The CDR3 is made up of 15 amino acids. The CDR3 nucleotides are TGCAGCGTCGAGGGCGGGACGAGCTCCTACAATGAGCAGTTCTTC. It translates to CSVEGGTSSYNEQFF.

This clone showed up just once. The chain combines TRBV29-1 with TRBJ2-2, with D tentatively TRBD2 (5 bases). Germline V gene lookup returns CDR1 SQVTM and CDR2 ANQGSEA. This CDR3 has 13 residues. Trimming removed 7 bases at V and 0 bases at J, with 9 bases between. CDR3 in amino acids: CSAGDTNTGELFF. CDR3 in DNA: TGCAGCGCCGGGGATACGAACACCGGGGAGCTGTTTTTT.

V usage is TRBV2 and J usage is TRBJ1-1; unclear D gene. Germline V lookup: CDR1 SNHLY, CDR2 FYNNEI. The CDR3 is 14 amino acids. The germline V and J ends were trimmed by 6 bases and 1 base, with 12 bases remaining between them. The CDR3 DNA reads TGTGCCAGCAGCTTAGGTAACACGAACACTGAAGCTTTCTTT. It specifies CASSLGNTNTEAFF.

This chain connects TRBV30 to TRBJ2-7; TRBD2 aligns across 7 bases. Germline values: CDR1 GTSNPN, CDR2 SVGIG (reference sequence). The CDR3 length is 15 residues. V was pared by 3 bases and J by 2 bases, with 10 bases of the junction left unmatched. The CDR3 DNA reads as TGTGCCTGGAGGACCATAAGCGGGGAGGCCTACGAGCAGTACTTC. This translates into CAWRTISGEAYEQYF.

The chain couples TRBV5-1 to TRBJ1-2; TRBD1 aligns across 7 bases. CDR3 length: 12 amino acids. Germline trimming cut 4 bases from V and 8 bases from J; bases unmatched to any gene: 5. Germline assignment: CDR1 SGHRS and CDR2 YFSETQ. The CDR3 loop is CASSMAGQGYTF. Written as DNA, the CDR3 is TGCGCCAGCAGCATGGCGGGACAGGGCTACACCTTC.

This chain uses TRBV29-1 with TRBJ1-1; the match to TRBD1 covers 12 bases. Trimming removed 3 bases from V and 4 bases from J; junction bases left unmatched: 15. Germline V gene data show CDR1 as SQVTM and CDR2 as ANQGSEA. The CDR3 is 18 amino acids. The CDR3 reads CSVEDSGTGGVRFTEAFF. CDR3 coding DNA: TGCAGCGTTGAGGATTCCGGGACAGGGGGCGTTAGATTCACTGAAGCTTTCTTT.

Comments on this clone: One junction end does not reproduce the germline sequence, and a read error may be involved. The chain is built from TRBV7-7 and TRBJ2-5, with TRBD1 matching 8 bases. Germline CDR1 reads SSHAT; CDR2 reads FNYEAQ (reference sequence). The length of the CDR3 is 16 residues. The DNA for the CDR3 is TGTGCTAGCAGCTTGGGGACAGGCAGGGGACGAGAGACCCAGTACTTC. This sequence encodes CASSLGTGRGRETQYF. Full variable domain (remainder filled in from reference TRBV7-7 and TRBJ2-5): GAGVSQSPRYKVTKRGQDVTLRCDPISSHATLYWYQQALGQGPEFLTYFNYEAQPDKSGLPSDRFSAERPEGSISTLTIQRTEQRDSAMYRCASSLGTGRGRETQYFGPGTRLLVL.

This clone appeared once. The chain is built from TRBV30 and TRBJ2-2; 9 bases agree with TRBD2. With V trimmed by 5 bases and J by 2 bases, 6 bases remained unmatched. Germline CDR1 GTSNPN, CDR2 SVGIG (reference sequence). The CDR3 is 15 residues long. CDR3 loop: CAWGSGGFNTGELFF. In DNA form, the CDR3 reads TGTGCCTGGGGTAGCGGGGGATTTAACACCGGGGAGCTGTTTTTT.

This clone was seen a single time. The V call is TRBV30, the J call TRBJ2-5, with unresolved D. V was cut by 0 bases and J by 2 bases, with 1 base left in between. The germline V gene encodes CDR1 GTSNPN and CDR2 SVGIG (reference sequence). The CDR3 is 11 amino acids. CDR3 sequence: CAWSVQETQYF. Written as DNA, the CDR3 is TGTGCCTGGAGTGTGCAAGAGACCCAGTACTTC.

The rearrangement uses TRBV30 and TRBJ2-7; possible D gene TRBD1, 5 bases. Germline V gene sequence: CDR1 GTSNPN, CDR2 SVGIG (reference sequence). This CDR3 region has 13 residues. V lost 4 bases and J 2 bases, leaving 12 bases between the germline ends. The CDR3 is CAWNRVGAYEQYF. The CDR3 DNA reads as TGTGCCTGGAATCGGGTAGGGGCCTACGAGCAGTACTTC.

This chain joins TRBV7-2 and TRBJ1-1; D unresolved. The V and J ends lost 1 base and 7 bases respectively, with 13 bases between them. Looked up from germline, CDR1 is SGHTA and CDR2 is FQGNSA. The CDR3 extends over 14 amino acids. CDR3 in DNA: TGTGCCAGCAGCTTAGGGGGAACCGGGTTTGAAGCTTTCTTT. It codes for CASSLGGTGFEAFF. The full variable domain, rest sourced from reference TRBV7-2 and TRBJ1-1, is GAGVSQSPSNKVTEKGKDVELRCDPISGHTALYWYRQSLGQGLEFLIYFQGNSAPDKSGLPSDRFSAERTGGSVSTLTIQRTQQEDSAVYLCASSLGGTGFEAFFGQGTRLTVV.

The chain joins TRBV29-1 to TRBJ1-5, with D possibly matching TRBD1 (6 bases). The germline gives CDR1 SQVTM, CDR2 ANQGSEA. The V end was cut by 3 bases, the J end by 6 bases, with 12 bases between. This CDR3 has 13 amino acids. CDR3 in amino acids: CSVDEGGGQPQHF. CDR3 sequence (DNA): TGCAGCGTTGATGAGGGGGGAGGTCAGCCCCAGCATTTT.

This clone was observed a few times. This sequence joins TRBV5-1 and TRBJ1-5; D is perhaps TRBD1 (5 bases). In germline, CDR1 is SGHRS, CDR2 YFSETQ. This CDR3 comprises 16 residues. Trimming removed 4 bases from V and 5 bases from J, with 19 bases in between. DNA of the CDR3: TGCGCCAGCAGCACCTTACCCCGGGGGAGGTATCAGCCCCAGCATTTT. Amino acid sequence: CASSTLPRGRYQPQHF.

This clone was counted a single time. The chain recombines TRBV7-2 with TRBJ2-7, with TRBD1 matching over 8 bases. J was trimmed by 3 bases and V by 5 bases; bases with no gene match: 3. Germline V gene data show CDR1 as SGHTA and CDR2 as FQGNSA. The CDR3 runs 13 residues. CDR3 sequence: CASSPGTGYEQYF. The DNA of the CDR3 is TGTGCCAGCAGCCCCGGGACAGGCTACGAGCAGTACTTC.

CDR3 bases: TGCAGCGTACTAGCGGACCGGTTCAATGAGCAGTTCTTC. Translated, it gives CSVLADRFNEQFF. The gene calls are TRBV29-1 and TRBJ2-1, with TRBD2 matching 8 bases. V lost 6 bases to trimming and J lost 6 bases; unmatched junction nucleotides: 7. The germline V gene encodes CDR1 SQVTM and CDR2 ANQGSEA. The CDR3 totals 13 residues.

This clone has a single count. The CDR3 loop reads CASSPVSGSTDTQYF. CDR3 nucleotides: TGTGCCAGCAGCCCTGTCTCAGGGTCCACAGATACGCAGTATTTT. This chain uses TRBV7-2 with TRBJ2-3; tentative D call: TRBD1 (5 bases). The CDR3 has 15 residues. V shed 5 bases and J shed 2 bases, with 14 bases lying between them. Germline CDR1 SGHTA, CDR2 FQGNSA.

There are a few counts of this clone. The V gene is TRBV29-1, the J gene TRBJ1-4, with D perhaps matching TRBD1 (6 bases). The CDR3 has 12 residues. Germline V gives CDR1 SQVTM, CDR2 ANQGSEA. The V and J ends lost 6 bases and 5 bases respectively, with 10 bases between them. CDR3 DNA sequence: TGCAGCGTCTCCGGACAGAATGAAAAACTGTTTTTT. This gives the protein CSVSGQNEKLFF.